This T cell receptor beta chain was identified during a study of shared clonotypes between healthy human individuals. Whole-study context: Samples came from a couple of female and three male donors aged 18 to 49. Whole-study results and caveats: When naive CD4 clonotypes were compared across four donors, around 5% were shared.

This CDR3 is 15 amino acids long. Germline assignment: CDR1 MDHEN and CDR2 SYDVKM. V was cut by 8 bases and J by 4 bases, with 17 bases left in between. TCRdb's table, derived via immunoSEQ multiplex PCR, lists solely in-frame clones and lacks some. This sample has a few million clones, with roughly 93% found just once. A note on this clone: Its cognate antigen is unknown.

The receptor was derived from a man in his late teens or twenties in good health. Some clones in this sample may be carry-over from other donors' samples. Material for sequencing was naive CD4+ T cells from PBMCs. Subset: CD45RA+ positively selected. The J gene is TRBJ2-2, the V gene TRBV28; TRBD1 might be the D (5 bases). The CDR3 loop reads CASGAGSIGTGELFF. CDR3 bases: TGTGCCAGCGGGGCTGGGTCGATCGGCACCGGGGAGCTGTTTTTT.